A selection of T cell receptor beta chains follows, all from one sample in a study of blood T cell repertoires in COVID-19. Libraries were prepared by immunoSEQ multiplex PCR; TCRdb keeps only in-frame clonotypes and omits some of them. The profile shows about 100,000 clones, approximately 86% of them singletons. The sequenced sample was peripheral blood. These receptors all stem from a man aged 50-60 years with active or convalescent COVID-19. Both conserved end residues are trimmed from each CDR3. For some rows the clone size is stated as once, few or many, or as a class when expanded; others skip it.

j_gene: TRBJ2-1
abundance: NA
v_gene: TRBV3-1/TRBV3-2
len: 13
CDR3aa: ASSQDTGSRNEQF

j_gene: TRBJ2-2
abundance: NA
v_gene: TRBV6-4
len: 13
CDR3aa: ASRIEGLADGELF

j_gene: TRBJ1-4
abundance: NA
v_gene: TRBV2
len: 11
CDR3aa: ASSRDVGEKLF

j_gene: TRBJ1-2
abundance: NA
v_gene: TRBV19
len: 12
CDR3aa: ASSRTGGGYGYT

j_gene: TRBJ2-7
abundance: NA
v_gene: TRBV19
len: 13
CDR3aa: ASSNQAQGPYEQY

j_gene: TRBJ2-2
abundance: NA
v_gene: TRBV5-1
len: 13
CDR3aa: ASCRDNTNTGELF

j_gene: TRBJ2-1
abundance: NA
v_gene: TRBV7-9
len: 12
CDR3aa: ASSFGDRDNEQF

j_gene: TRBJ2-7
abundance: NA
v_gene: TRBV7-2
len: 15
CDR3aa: ASSLGGGTSAYYEQY

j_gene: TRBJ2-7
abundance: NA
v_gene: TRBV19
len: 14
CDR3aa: ASSMSRDSRSYEQY

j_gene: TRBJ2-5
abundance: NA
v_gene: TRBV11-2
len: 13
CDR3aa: ASSLRSVGLETQY

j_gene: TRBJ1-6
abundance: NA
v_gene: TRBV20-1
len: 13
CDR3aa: SANDGQGFNSPLH

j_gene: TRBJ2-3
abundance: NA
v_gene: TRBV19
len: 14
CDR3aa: ASSPGGTGSRDTQY

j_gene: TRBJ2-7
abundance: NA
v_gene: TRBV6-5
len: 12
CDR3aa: ASSLAGTDSEQY

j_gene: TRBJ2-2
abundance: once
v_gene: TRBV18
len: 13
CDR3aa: ASSDLTRNTGELF

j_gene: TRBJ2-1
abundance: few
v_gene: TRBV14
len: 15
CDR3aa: ASSPYWDREVENEQF

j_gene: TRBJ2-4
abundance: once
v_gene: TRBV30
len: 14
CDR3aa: AWSRGPELAKNIQY

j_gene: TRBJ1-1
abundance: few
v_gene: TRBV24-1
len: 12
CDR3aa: ATSDKWEPYEAF

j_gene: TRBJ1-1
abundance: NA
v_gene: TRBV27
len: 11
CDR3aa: ATRRGIGTEAF

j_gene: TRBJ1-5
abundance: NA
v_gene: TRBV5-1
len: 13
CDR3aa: ASSLAGGSNQPQH

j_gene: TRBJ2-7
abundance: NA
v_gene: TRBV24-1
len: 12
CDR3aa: ATSDPGQGREQY

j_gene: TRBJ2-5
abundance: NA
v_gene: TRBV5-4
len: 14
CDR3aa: ASRADPGTEQETQY

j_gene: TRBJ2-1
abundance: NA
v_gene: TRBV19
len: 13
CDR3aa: ASSTSGTEYNEQF

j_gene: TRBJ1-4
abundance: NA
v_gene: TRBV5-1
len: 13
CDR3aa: ASSLEDRWPRKLF

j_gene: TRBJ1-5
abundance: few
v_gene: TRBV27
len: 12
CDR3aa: ASSQQGAEQPQH

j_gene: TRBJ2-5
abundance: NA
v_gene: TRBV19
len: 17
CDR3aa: ASSIAAIAAVAGVETQY

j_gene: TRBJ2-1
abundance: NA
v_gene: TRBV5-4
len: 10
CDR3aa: ASRGRLSEQF

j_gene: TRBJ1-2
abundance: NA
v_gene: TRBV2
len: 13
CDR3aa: ASREEGAANYGYT

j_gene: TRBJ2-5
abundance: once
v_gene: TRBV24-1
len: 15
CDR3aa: ATSDRDRGWGQETQY

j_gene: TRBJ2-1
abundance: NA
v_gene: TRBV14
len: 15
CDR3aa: ASSDPGGVSSYNEQF

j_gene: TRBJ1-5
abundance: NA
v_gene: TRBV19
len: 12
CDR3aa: ASSIGSGGQPQH

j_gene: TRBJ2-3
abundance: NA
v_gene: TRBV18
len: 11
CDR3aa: ASSTLVTDTQY

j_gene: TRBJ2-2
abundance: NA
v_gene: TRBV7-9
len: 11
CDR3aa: ASSSTKLGELF

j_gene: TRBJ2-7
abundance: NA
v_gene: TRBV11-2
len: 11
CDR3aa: ASSLESASRQY

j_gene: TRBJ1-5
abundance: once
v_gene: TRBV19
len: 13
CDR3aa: ASSHGTGENQPQH

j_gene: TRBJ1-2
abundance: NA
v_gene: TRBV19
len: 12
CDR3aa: ASTRKGQIYGYT

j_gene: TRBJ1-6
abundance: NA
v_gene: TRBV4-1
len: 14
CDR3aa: ASSPHPGTNNSPLH

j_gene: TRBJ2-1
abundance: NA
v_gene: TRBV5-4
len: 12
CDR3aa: ASSTITGFNEQF

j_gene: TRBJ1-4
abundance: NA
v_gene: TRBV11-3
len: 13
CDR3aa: ASSSTGTAGEKLF

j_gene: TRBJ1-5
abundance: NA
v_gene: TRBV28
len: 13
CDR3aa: ATHETGQSNQPQH